Listed here are 3 T cell receptor beta chains from one sample, sequenced in a study of T cells in women clearing cervical HPV infection. Profiling relied on immunoSEQ multiplex PCR, and the TCRdb table lists in-frame clones only, not all of them. This sample's clone table lists roughly 30,000 clones. The sample consisted of blood buffy coat. Receptor source: a woman aged 18 to 75 with a cervical HPV16 infection that either progressed to CIN3+ or cleared (not recorded which).

On this clone itself: The CDR3 end lies 3 residues beyond the end of the read and is filled in from the germline J gene. The rearrangement links TRBV19 to TRBJ1-2, with a weak D call TRBD1 (6 bases). This CDR3 is 15 amino acids long. The germline V gene encodes CDR1 LNHDA and CDR2 SQIVND (reference sequence). Trimming pared 6 bases from V and 0 bases from J, leaving 14 bases between. CDR3 DNA (partial): TGTGCCAGTAGAGGCAGGGGTCTGACTAACTATGGC. Translated, it gives CASRGRGLTNYG. The entire CDR3 reads CASRGRGLTNYGYTF.

About this clone: The read gets to within 3 residues of the CDR3 end, and the germline J gene fills in the rest. This chain uses TRBV5-5 with TRBJ1-2; perhaps TRBD1 as D (5 bases). This CDR3 region has 14 residues. Trimming removed 0 bases at V and 2 bases at J, with 8 bases between. From germline, CDR1 is SGHKS and CDR2 YYEKEE (reference sequence). The CDR3 region is CASSLADRNYGYTF. The part of the CDR3 DNA that was read is TGTGCCAGCAGCTTGGCCGACAGAAACTATGGC.

In the case of this clone: The read terminates 3 residues before the CDR3 end, so the remaining end is supplied by the germline J gene. This rearrangement joins TRBV7-6 to TRBJ2-1; TRBD1 matches at 11 bases. This CDR3 has 14 amino acids. Germline V lookup: CDR1 SGHVS, CDR2 FNYEAQ. V shed 3 bases and J 8 bases; nucleotides not matched to a gene: 3. CDR3 sequence reads: CASSFGQGAYEQFF. CDR3 DNA, as far as it was read: TGTGCCAGCAGCTTCGGACAGGGGGCCTATGAG.